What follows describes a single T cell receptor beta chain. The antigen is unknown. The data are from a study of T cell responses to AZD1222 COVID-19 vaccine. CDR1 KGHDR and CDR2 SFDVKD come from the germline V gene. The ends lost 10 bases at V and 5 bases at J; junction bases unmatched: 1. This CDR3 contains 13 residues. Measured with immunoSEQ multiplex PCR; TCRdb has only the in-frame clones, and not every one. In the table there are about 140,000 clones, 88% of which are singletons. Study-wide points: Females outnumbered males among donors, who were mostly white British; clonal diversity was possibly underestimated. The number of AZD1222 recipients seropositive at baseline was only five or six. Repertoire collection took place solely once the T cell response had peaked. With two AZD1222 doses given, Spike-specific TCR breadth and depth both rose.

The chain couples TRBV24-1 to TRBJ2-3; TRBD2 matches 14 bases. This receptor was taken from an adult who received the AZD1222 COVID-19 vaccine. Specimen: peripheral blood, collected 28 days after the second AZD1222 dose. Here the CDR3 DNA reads TGTGCCACGGGGACTAGCGGGGGAGATACGCAGTATTTT. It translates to CATGTSGGDTQYF.